These 26 T cell receptor beta chains originate from one sample sequenced in a study of blood T cell repertoires in COVID-19. Only in-frame clones appear in the TCRdb table, and some are missing; sequencing was by immunoSEQ multiplex PCR. Here the sample spans some 270,000 clones, about 89% being singletons. The material sequenced was PBMCs or T cells enriched from blood (not recorded which). Source of these receptors: a woman in her forties who had recovered from COVID-19.

This rearrangement joins TRBV5-1 to TRBJ1-1; no firm D call. With 1 base removed from V and 5 bases from J, the gap between germline ends came to 9 bases. The germline V gene has CDR1 SGHRS and CDR2 YFSETQ. The CDR3 is made up of 13 amino acids. The CDR3 DNA reads TGCGCCAGCAGCTTGAGTGGAGAGACTGAAGCTTTCTTT. It is translated as CASSLSGETEAFF.

The V gene is TRBV5-1, the J gene TRBJ1-1; D is unresolved. Trimming pared 0 bases from V and 3 bases from J, leaving 12 bases between. Germline V CDR1 and CDR2: SGHRS, YFSETQ. This CDR3 spans 15 amino acids. CDR3 sequence reads: CASSLARLVDTEAFF. CDR3 DNA: TGCGCCAGCAGCTTGGCTCGACTTGTGGACACTGAAGCTTTCTTT. The complete variable domain, with remaining parts taken from reference TRBV5-1 and TRBJ1-1, reads KAGVTQTPRYLIKTRGQQVTLSCSPISGHRSVSWYQQTPGQGLQFLFEYFSETQRNKGNFPGRFSGRQFSNSRSEMNVSTLELGDSALYLCASSLARLVDTEAFFGQGTRLTVV.

This sequence joins TRBV18 and TRBJ1-2; tentatively, D is TRBD1 (6 bases). Germline V lookup: CDR1 KGHSH, CDR2 LQKENI. Trimming stripped 4 bases from V and 2 bases from J, with 11 bases between. The CDR3 has 14 residues. Here the CDR3 DNA reads TGTGCCAGCTCACGGAGACAGGAGAACTATGGCTACACCTTC. The encoded protein is CASSRRQENYGYTF.

The chain links TRBV6-5 to TRBJ2-1; no reliable D call. V was cut by 5 bases and J by 9 bases, with 14 bases left in between. Germline assignment: CDR1 MNHEY and CDR2 SVGAGI. The CDR3 loop spans 13 amino acids. CDR3 bases: TGTGCCAGCAGTCCCCAGACACTTTCTGAGCAGTTCTTC. Its translation is CASSPQTLSEQFF.

The chain employs TRBV11-1 and TRBJ2-7; maybe TRBD1 (5 bases). Trimming shortened V by 5 bases and J by 0 bases, and 8 bases separated the two germline ends. The CDR3 contains 13 residues. The V gene's germline CDR1 is SGHAT and CDR2 FQDESV (reference sequence). The CDR3 loop is CASSRQGSYEQYF. CDR3 DNA sequence: TGTGCCAGCAGCCGTCAGGGCTCCTACGAGCAGTACTTC.

V gene TRBV15 combines with J gene TRBJ1-1, with 7 nucleotides matching TRBD1. Germline CDR1 LNHNV, CDR2 YYDKDF (reference sequence). Trimming took 0 bases from V and 0 from J; bases not matched to a gene: 7. The CDR3 covers 17 residues. The CDR3 sequence is CATSRDGDSLVNTEAFF. The CDR3 nucleotides read TGTGCCACCAGCAGAGACGGGGACAGTTTGGTGAACACTGAAGCTTTCTTT.

The V and J genes are TRBV25-1 and TRBJ2-7, with 8 bases aligning to TRBD2. Germline loops: CDR1 MGHDK, CDR2 SYGVNS. There are 14 residues in the CDR3. V dropped 4 bases and J dropped 2; count of bases not matched to a gene: 4. In nucleotides, the CDR3 is TGTGCCAGCAGTGGGGCTAGCGGGCCCTACGAGCAGTACTTC. Translated: CASSGASGPYEQYF.

The chain has TRBV9 and TRBJ2-7, with D perhaps matching TRBD2 (5 bases). The V and J ends lost 0 bases and 4 bases respectively, with 14 bases between them. The CDR3 covers 15 residues. Germline-derived CDR1 and CDR2 are SGDLS and YYNGEE. The chain's CDR3 is CASSVATVGVYEQYF. For the CDR3, the DNA is TGTGCCAGCAGCGTAGCTACCGTCGGGGTTTACGAGCAGTACTTC.

The V call is TRBV7-2, the J call TRBJ1-2; 10 bases fit TRBD1. This CDR3 spans 15 amino acids. Per the germline V gene, CDR1 is SGHTA and CDR2 is FQGNSA. With V trimmed by 4 bases and J by 1 base, 3 bases remained unmatched. CDR3 residues: CASSSWDRGNYGYTF. The CDR3 DNA sequence: TGTGCCAGCAGCTCCTGGGACAGGGGTAACTATGGCTACACCTTC.

In regard to this clone: In the same sample, other DNA sequences code for this CDR3. This chain links TRBV6-5 with TRBJ1-3, with TRBD1 matching over 8 bases. The CDR3 extends over 15 amino acids. Germline trimming cut 6 bases from V and 4 bases from J; bases unmatched to any gene: 8. Germline CDR1 reads MNHEY; CDR2 reads SVGAGI. DNA of the CDR3: TGTGCCAGCAGCAAACAGGGGGGAGGAGGAAACACCATATATTTT. Translation gives CASSKQGGGGNTIYF.

The sample holds a few counts of this clone. The chain is built from TRBV5-1 and TRBJ1-2, with D hard to call. The V gene lost 0 bases and the J gene lost 4 bases, with 7 bases spanning the gap. There are 13 residues in the CDR3. Germline-derived CDR1 and CDR2 are SGHRS and YFSETQ. CDR3 region: CASSLDRPYGYTF. For the CDR3, the DNA is TGCGCCAGCAGCTTGGACAGACCCTATGGCTACACCTTC.

The chain recombines TRBV10-2 with TRBJ2-1; 9 nucleotides line up with TRBD2. CDR1 is WSHSY and CDR2 is SAAADI in the germline V gene. Trimming cost V 6 bases and J 5 bases; bases outside gene matches: 8. The CDR3 consists of 15 residues. Written as DNA, the CDR3 is TGCGCCAGCAGGGGGGGACTAGCTCACCACAATGAGCAGTTCTTC. The encoded protein is CASRGGLAHHNEQFF.

This clone was found once. The chain carries TRBV5-1 and TRBJ1-2; no reliable D call. The germline gives CDR1 SGHRS, CDR2 YFSETQ. V lost 0 bases and J lost 6, with 9 bases in between. This CDR3 has 13 residues. The CDR3 region is CASSLAGENGYTF. CDR3 DNA sequence: TGCGCCAGCAGCTTGGCCGGGGAAAATGGCTACACCTTC.

The chain links TRBV7-3 to TRBJ2-2, with 8 bases identical to TRBD1. The CDR3 has 14 amino acids. Trimming took 3 bases from V and 4 from J; bases not matched to a gene: 1. The V gene's germline CDR1 is SGHTA and CDR2 FQGTGA. The CDR3 reads CASSLTGVTGELFF. CDR3 DNA sequence: TGTGCCAGCAGCTTGACAGGGGTCACCGGGGAGCTGTTTTTT.

V is TRBV6-2 or TRBV6-3 and J is TRBJ2-7, with D tentatively TRBD2 (6 bases). This CDR3 has 14 residues. Germline lookup yields CDR1 MNHEY and CDR2 SVGEGT. Between the trimmed V and J ends, which lost 2 bases and 3 bases, there was a span of 11 bases. The CDR3 coding sequence is TGTGCCAGCAGTTACCCTAGCGCCCACTACGAGCAGTACTTC. It codes for CASSYPSAHYEQYF.

The V and J genes are TRBV12-2 and TRBJ1-5; the D call TRBD1 from the table was never checked on the DNA. TRBV12-2 has pseudogene status. The CDR3 sequence is 14 residues long. CDR3 loop: CASRAWDSYQPQHF. CDR3 nucleotides: TGTGCAAGTCGCGCGTGGGACAGCTATCAGCCCCAGCATTTT.

The chain has TRBV5-1 and TRBJ2-7; 9 bases are a match to TRBD2. The CDR3 length is 16 residues. Per germline, CDR1 SGHRS and CDR2 YFSETQ. Germline trimming cut 4 bases from V and 1 base from J; bases unmatched to any gene: 9. The CDR3 nucleotides are TGCGCCAGCAGCCCTAGCGGGGCCGGATCGTCCTACGAGCAGTACTTC. Translation: CASSPSGAGSSYEQYF. The variable domain in full, completed from reference TRBV5-1 and TRBJ2-7, reads KAGVTQTPRYLIKTRGQQVTLSCSPISGHRSVSWYQQTPGQGLQFLFEYFSETQRNKGNFPGRFSGRQFSNSRSEMNVSTLELGDSALYLCASSPSGAGSSYEQYFGPGTRLTVT.

Points on this clone: Other DNA sequences of this sample code for an identical CDR3. The rearrangement joins TRBV5-4 to TRBJ1-1; D is uncertain. The V gene lost 0 bases and the J gene lost 1 base, with 7 bases spanning the gap. This CDR3 region has 14 residues. Germline V gene lookup returns CDR1 SGHNT and CDR2 YYREEE (reference sequence). In DNA form, the CDR3 reads TGTGCCAGCAGCTTGGGGTCGGGGAACACTGAAGCTTTCTTT. Protein product: CASSLGSGNTEAFF.

The DNA of the CDR3 is TGCGCCAGCAGCCACGGCCTGGCTAGCGGAAACTACGAGCAGTACTTC. Protein product: CASSHGLASGNYEQYF. This chain joins TRBV4-3 and TRBJ2-7; 7 bases are a match to TRBD2. This CDR3 spans 16 amino acids. With 3 bases clipped from V and 3 bases from J, the junction kept 11 bases outside the gene matches. Germline-derived CDR1 and CDR2 are LGHNA and YSLEER.

The chain has TRBV7-9 and TRBJ2-5; D is possibly TRBD1 (6 bases). Germline V gene lookup returns CDR1 SEHNR and CDR2 FQNEAQ (reference sequence). Deletions cut 6 bases from V and 1 base from J, with 15 bases between. The CDR3 is made up of 15 amino acids. Written as DNA, the CDR3 is TGTGCCAGCAGTTTTACGGGACATTCCCAAGAGACCCAGTACTTC. The encoded protein is CASSFTGHSQETQYF.

The rearrangement links TRBV7-2 to TRBJ1-1; D gene unclear. V dropped 5 bases and J dropped 1 base, with 14 bases sitting between them. This CDR3 is built from 15 residues. CDR1 and CDR2 from the germline V gene are SGHTA and FQGNSA. The CDR3, as DNA: TGTGCCAGCAGCCCCATCCTGACACCGAACACTGAAGCTTTCTTT. Translation: CASSPILTPNTEAFF.

The J gene is TRBJ1-1, the V gene TRBV5-1; D is unclear. The CDR3 has 14 amino acids. With 1 base removed from V and 2 bases from J, the gap between germline ends came to 9 bases. From germline, CDR1 is SGHRS and CDR2 YFSETQ. CDR3 sequence reads: CASSLHSSNTEAFF. The CDR3 DNA follows: TGCGCCAGCAGCTTGCACAGCTCCAACACTGAAGCTTTCTTT. The whole variable domain, remainder taken from reference TRBV5-1 and TRBJ1-1, is KAGVTQTPRYLIKTRGQQVTLSCSPISGHRSVSWYQQTPGQGLQFLFEYFSETQRNKGNFPGRFSGRQFSNSRSEMNVSTLELGDSALYLCASSLHSSNTEAFFGQGTRLTVV.

This rearrangement joins TRBV9 to TRBJ2-1; 7 bases are a match to TRBD2. The V gene's germline CDR1 is SGDLS and CDR2 YYNGEE. V lost 2 bases and J lost 0; bases outside the gene matches: 2. This CDR3 has 15 amino acids. This CDR3 is CASSVRDYSYNEQFF. The DNA of the CDR3 is TGTGCCAGCAGCGTCCGGGACTACTCCTACAATGAGCAGTTCTTC.

This rearrangement joins TRBV19 to TRBJ2-1, with TRBD2 matching over 7 bases. The V segment lost 2 bases and the J segment 8 bases; nucleotides outside the gene matches: 6. Germline lookup yields CDR1 LNHDA and CDR2 SQIVND (reference sequence). The CDR3 is 14 amino acids. The CDR3 spells CASSIRGSGDEQFF. The CDR3 nucleotides are TGTGCCAGTAGTATACGCGGGAGTGGGGATGAGCAGTTCTTC.

The chain is built from TRBV7-6 and TRBJ2-3, with 8 bases matching TRBD2. The CDR3 covers 15 residues. J lost 1 base, V lost 5 bases, and 5 bases had no gene match. CDR1 and CDR2 (germline): SGHVS, FNYEAQ. The CDR3 loop reads CASSRGGSGTDTQYF. Written as DNA, the CDR3 is TGTGCCAGCAGCCGGGGGGGTAGCGGCACAGATACGCAGTATTTT.

There are a few counts of this clone. This rearrangement joins TRBV7-2 to TRBJ1-4; D unresolved. The ends were cut back, 5 bases at V and 3 bases at J, with 13 bases in the middle. The CDR3 consists of 15 residues. Germline CDR1 and CDR2: SGHTA and FQGNSA. CDR3 in DNA: TGTGCCAGCAGCGGAACACAGCGGGCTAATGAAAAACTGTTTTTT. Its protein is CASSGTQRANEKLFF.